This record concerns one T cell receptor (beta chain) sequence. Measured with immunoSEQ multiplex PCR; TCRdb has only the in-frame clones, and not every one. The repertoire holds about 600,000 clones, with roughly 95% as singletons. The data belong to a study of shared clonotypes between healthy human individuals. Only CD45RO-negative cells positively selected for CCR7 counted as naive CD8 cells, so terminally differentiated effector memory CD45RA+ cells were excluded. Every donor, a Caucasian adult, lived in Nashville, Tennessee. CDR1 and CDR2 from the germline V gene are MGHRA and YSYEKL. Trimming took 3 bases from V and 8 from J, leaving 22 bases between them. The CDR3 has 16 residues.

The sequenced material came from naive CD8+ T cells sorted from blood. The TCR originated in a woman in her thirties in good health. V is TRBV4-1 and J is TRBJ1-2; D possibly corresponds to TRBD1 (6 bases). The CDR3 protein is CASSHYTRRGGGGYTF. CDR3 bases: TGCGCCAGCAGCCACTACACTCGCCGAGGGGGGGGAGGCTACACCTTC.